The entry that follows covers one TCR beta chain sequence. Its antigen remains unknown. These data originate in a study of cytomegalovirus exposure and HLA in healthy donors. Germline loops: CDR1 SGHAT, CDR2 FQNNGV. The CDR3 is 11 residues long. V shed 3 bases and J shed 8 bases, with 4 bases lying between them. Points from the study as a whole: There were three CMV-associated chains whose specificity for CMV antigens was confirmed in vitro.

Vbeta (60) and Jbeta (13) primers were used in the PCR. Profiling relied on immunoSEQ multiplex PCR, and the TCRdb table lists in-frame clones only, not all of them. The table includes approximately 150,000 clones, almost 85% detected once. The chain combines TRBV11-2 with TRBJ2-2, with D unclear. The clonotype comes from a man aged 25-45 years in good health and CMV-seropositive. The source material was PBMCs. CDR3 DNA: TGTGCCAGCAGCTTCATGGGGGAGCTGTTTTTT. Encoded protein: CASSFMGELFF.